Shown below are 32 T cell receptor beta chains from a single sample sequenced in a study of cytomegalovirus exposure and HLA in healthy donors. Both 60 Vbeta primers and 13 Jbeta primers went into the PCR. Clones were read by immunoSEQ multiplex PCR, and TCRdb kept only the in-frame ones, dropping some. The sample carries about 140,000 clones, approximately 80% recorded once. Sequencing was done on a sample of PBMCs. The origin of the receptors is a man aged 30 to 45 in good health and CMV-seronegative.

The rearrangement joins TRBV4-3 to TRBJ2-5; D perhaps matches TRBD1 (5 bases). This CDR3 is built from 14 residues. V was trimmed by 0 bases and J by 8 bases, leaving 13 bases between them. Germline-derived CDR1 and CDR2 are LGHNA and YSLEER. CDR3 DNA: TGCGCCAGCAGCCAAGAGCGCAGGGAACGAACCCAGTACTTC. It translates to CASSQERRERTQYF.

The chain carries TRBV4-1 and TRBJ1-1, with 7 positions matching TRBD1. Germline V lookup: CDR1 MGHRA, CDR2 YSYEKL. This CDR3 has 13 amino acids. Trimming cost V 6 bases and J 6 bases; bases outside gene matches: 7. The CDR3 bases are TGCGCCAGCAGGATTACAGGGGTTGCTGAAGCTTTCTTT. It encodes CASRITGVAEAFF.

The chain joins TRBV5-6 to TRBJ1-1; D may be TRBD1 (6 bases). V was trimmed by 3 bases and J by 10 bases, leaving 19 bases between them. Germline lookup yields CDR1 SGHDT and CDR2 YYEEEE. The CDR3 loop spans 14 amino acids. The CDR3 DNA follows: TGTGCCAGCAGCTCGTACGCAGGGGCGACCGGAGCTTTCTTT. Amino acid sequence: CASSSYAGATGAFF.

This clone was observed a handful of times. V gene TRBV28 combines with J gene TRBJ1-4; 8 bases fit TRBD1. V lost 4 bases to trimming and J lost 3 bases; unmatched junction nucleotides: 4. CDR3 length equals 15 residues. The germline V gene encodes CDR1 MDHEN and CDR2 SYDVKM. CDR3 DNA sequence: TGTGCCAGCAGTTCTTACAGGGGGGCTAATGAAAAACTGTTTTTT. Amino acid sequence: CASSSYRGANEKLFF.

The V and J genes are TRBV30 and TRBJ2-1; 10 nucleotides line up with TRBD1. Germline V lookup: CDR1 GTSNPN, CDR2 SVGIG (reference sequence). V dropped 4 bases and J dropped 2; count of bases not matched to a gene: 5. The CDR3 sequence is 15 residues long. Here the CDR3 reads CAWNLGQGAYNEQFF. DNA of the CDR3: TGTGCCTGGAATCTCGGACAGGGGGCCTACAATGAGCAGTTCTTC. Combining the CDR3 with reference TRBV30 and TRBJ2-1 gives the whole variable domain SQTIHQWPATLVQPVGSPLSLECTVEGTSNPNLYWYRQAAGRGLQLLFYSVGIGQISSEVPQNLSASRPQDRQFILSSKKLLLSDSGFYLCAWNLGQGAYNEQFFGPGTRLTVL.

The rearrangement joins TRBV4-1 to TRBJ1-3; D gene unclear. V was trimmed by 2 bases and J by 0 bases, leaving 8 bases between them. CDR1 is MGHRA and CDR2 is YSYEKL in the germline V gene. CDR3 length: 15 amino acids. CDR3 nucleotides: TGCGCCAGCAGCCAAACGCGGTTCTCTGGAAACACCATATATTTT. Amino acids: CASSQTRFSGNTIYF.

Only one count was recorded for this clone. In nucleotides, the CDR3 is TGCGCCAGCAGCCCCCCGGAGGGGCCCGCTGGCTACACCTTC. Translation gives CASSPPEGPAGYTF. This chain uses TRBV5-1 with TRBJ1-2; tentatively, D is TRBD1 (5 bases). Trimming pared 4 bases from V and 7 bases from J, leaving 17 bases between. Germline-derived CDR1 and CDR2 are SGHRS and YFSETQ. There are 14 residues in the CDR3.

The chain uses TRBV5-1 and TRBJ2-7, with 9 nucleotides matching TRBD1. Per germline, CDR1 SGHRS and CDR2 YFSETQ. V lost 5 bases, J lost 2 bases, and 14 bases stayed unmatched. The CDR3 covers 17 residues. Here the CDR3 reads CASSPPPRTGVPYEQYF. The CDR3, as DNA: TGCGCCAGCAGTCCCCCTCCTAGGACAGGGGTTCCCTACGAGCAGTACTTC.

This chain connects TRBV10-1 to TRBJ2-3; the match to TRBD2 covers 8 bases. CDR1 is WNHNN, CDR2 SYGVQD, per germline (reference sequence). This CDR3 contains 14 residues. J gave up 2 bases and V 6 bases, and 4 bases lay outside the gene matches. The CDR3 region has the DNA TGCGCCAGCAGCCCGGGACTAGACACAGATACGCAGTATTTT. This sequence encodes CASSPGLDTDTQYF.

The V and J genes are TRBV27 and TRBJ1-1, with 9 positions matching TRBD1. V was pared by 6 bases and J by 2 bases, with 4 bases of the junction left unmatched. This CDR3 is built from 14 residues. Germline CDR1 reads MNHEY; CDR2 reads SMNVEV (reference sequence). The CDR3 sequence is CASRNRGLNTEAFF. Here the CDR3 DNA reads TGTGCCAGCAGGAACAGGGGGCTCAACACTGAAGCTTTCTTT.

The chain couples TRBV6-6 to TRBJ2-3; D may be TRBD1 (6 bases). V was trimmed by 0 bases and J by 4 bases, leaving 8 bases between them. Germline V gene data show CDR1 as MNHNY and CDR2 as SVGAGI (reference sequence). The CDR3 runs to 14 residues. The DNA for the CDR3 is TGTGCCAGCAGTTACTCACAGGGACCAGATACGCAGTATTTT. This codes for CASSYSQGPDTQYF.

This clone was seen a single time. V is TRBV27 and J is TRBJ2-3; D remains unclear. Germline assignment: CDR1 MNHEY and CDR2 SMNVEV (reference sequence). There are 13 residues in the CDR3. The V gene lost 9 bases and the J gene lost 1 base, with 11 bases spanning the gap. CDR3 in amino acids: CASYDRGTDTQYF. CDR3 DNA: TGTGCCAGTTACGATAGAGGCACAGATACGCAGTATTTT.

The rearrangement links TRBV7-6 to TRBJ2-5, with D perhaps matching TRBD1 (6 bases). Trimming stripped 5 bases from V and 5 bases from J, with 12 bases between. Germline V gene data show CDR1 as SGHVS and CDR2 as FNYEAQ. This CDR3 spans 13 amino acids. The CDR3 nucleotides read TGTGCCAGCAGCGAACAGGGTCGGGAGACCCAGTACTTC. This sequence encodes CASSEQGRETQYF. Looking up the rest from reference TRBV7-6 and TRBJ2-5 gives the full variable domain: GAGVSQSPRYKVTKRGQDVALRCDPISGHVSLYWYRQALGQGPEFLTYFNYEAQQDKSGLPNDRFSAERPEGSISTLTIQRTEQRDSAMYRCASSEQGRETQYFGPGTRLLVL.

The chain combines TRBV28 with TRBJ2-5; a possible D gene is TRBD2 (5 bases). Trimming removed 4 bases at V and 1 base at J, with 13 bases between. This CDR3 comprises 15 residues. CDR1 is MDHEN, CDR2 SYDVKM, per germline. The CDR3 DNA is TGTGCCAGCAGTTCCCCTACTAGATTCCAAGAGACCCAGTACTTC. Protein product: CASSSPTRFQETQYF. Complete variable domain (other parts from reference TRBV28 and TRBJ2-5): DVKVTQSSRYLVKRTGEKVFLECVQDMDHENMFWYRQDPGLGLRLIYFSYDVKMKEKGDIPEGYSVSREKKERFSLILESASTNQTSMYLCASSSPTRFQETQYFGPGTRLLVL.

The chain links TRBV1 to TRBJ2-5; TRBD2 is the table's D call, not checked against the DNA. TRBV1 constitutes a pseudogene. The CDR3 contains 15 residues. CDR3 nucleotides: TGCACCAGCAGCCATGGACTAGCGGAGCAAGAGACCCAGTACTTC. Protein product: CTSSHGLAEQETQYF.

The genes are TRBV29-1 and TRBJ1-3, with D unresolved. CDR1 SQVTM and CDR2 ANQGSEA come from the germline V gene. Between the trimmed V and J ends, which lost 3 bases and 4 bases, there was a span of 13 bases. CDR3 length equals 14 residues. Written as DNA, the CDR3 is TGCAGCGTTGATTCCGGGTCGGAAGGAAACACCATATATTTT. Its protein is CSVDSGSEGNTIYF.

This chain links TRBV27 with TRBJ2-7; D not certain. Germline V gene sequence: CDR1 MNHEY, CDR2 SMNVEV (reference sequence). There are 14 residues in the CDR3. Trimming shortened V by 0 bases and J by 2 bases, and 8 bases separated the two germline ends. The CDR3 DNA is TGTGCCAGCAGTTTATCACGCGGTGCCTACGAGCAGTACTTC. It is translated as CASSLSRGAYEQYF.

This clone has just a few counts. V is TRBV19 and J is TRBJ1-1; no reliable D call. Germline CDR1 is LNHDA and CDR2 is SQIVND (reference sequence). V lost 1 base to trimming and J lost 0 bases, with 9 bases between them. The CDR3 extends over 15 amino acids. The CDR3 region is CASSIGATLNTEAFF. DNA for the CDR3: TGTGCCAGTAGTATAGGGGCCACTTTGAACACTGAAGCTTTCTTT.

This clone was detected only once. The DNA of the CDR3 is TGTGCCACCAGCAGCTCAATTCGTCCTGAACTAGGGGGCGAGCAGTACTTC. As protein: CATSSSIRPELGGEQYF. This chain joins TRBV15 and TRBJ2-7, with D tentatively TRBD1 (6 bases). Trimming cost V 3 bases and J 6 bases, with 24 bases left between them. The CDR3 spans 17 residues. Looked up from germline, CDR1 is LNHNV and CDR2 is YYDKDF (reference sequence). Together with reference TRBV15 and TRBJ2-7, the CDR3 gives the full variable domain: DAMVIQNPRYQVTQFGKPVTLSCSQTLNHNVMYWYQQKSSQAPKLLFHYYDKDFNNEADTPDNFQSRRPNTSFCFLDIRSPGLGDTAMYLCATSSSIRPELGGEQYFGPGTRLTVT.

The V gene is TRBV18, the J gene TRBJ2-5, with D unresolved. The V gene's germline CDR1 is KGHSH and CDR2 LQKENI. The CDR3 sequence is 16 residues long. V was trimmed by 6 bases and J by 5 bases, leaving 22 bases between them. DNA of the CDR3: TGTGCCAGCTCGGCCCCTGGCGGTTCGCAAGAGGAGACCCAGTACTTC. It codes for CASSAPGGSQEETQYF.

The chain combines TRBV7-9 with TRBJ2-7; 7 bases line up with TRBD2. J gave up 3 bases and V 3 bases, and 2 bases lay outside the gene matches. This CDR3 has 13 amino acids. The germline V gene encodes CDR1 SEHNR and CDR2 FQNEAQ (reference sequence). The CDR3 is CASSFGGFYEQYF. The CDR3 DNA sequence: TGTGCCAGCAGCTTCGGGGGGTTCTACGAGCAGTACTTC.

This clone was found once. This chain connects TRBV27 to TRBJ2-1; D perhaps matches TRBD1 (6 bases). Trimming removed 5 bases from V and 5 bases from J, with 16 bases in between. The length of the CDR3 is 15 residues. Germline assignment: CDR1 MNHEY and CDR2 SMNVEV (reference sequence). This CDR3 reads CASSPRQGTHNEQFF. CDR3 nucleotides: TGTGCCAGCAGTCCCCGGCAGGGGACCCACAATGAGCAGTTCTTC.

The chain uses TRBV9 and TRBJ2-7, with 7 bases that match TRBD1. This CDR3 contains 15 residues. After removal of 4 bases from V and 4 bases from J, the junction contained 11 bases not matched to a gene. Germline-derived CDR1 and CDR2 are SGDLS and YYNGEE. CDR3 sequence: CASSPPDRTPYEQYF. As DNA, the CDR3 is TGTGCCAGCAGCCCCCCGGACAGGACCCCGTACGAGCAGTACTTC.

For the CDR3, the DNA is TGCGCCAGCAGCTTGCTAGGGCGGGGGAGCACAGATACGCAGTATTTT. It is translated as CASSLLGRGSTDTQYF. The chain employs TRBV5-1 and TRBJ2-3; TRBD2 matches at 7 bases. This CDR3 has 16 amino acids. Germline lookup yields CDR1 SGHRS and CDR2 YFSETQ. The V and J ends lost 1 base and 0 bases, in that order; junction bases with no gene match: 5.

The chain combines TRBV30 with TRBJ1-6; no firm D call. This CDR3 is built from 14 residues. The V end was cut by 7 bases, the J end by 4 bases, with 14 bases between. CDR1 and CDR2 from the germline V gene are GTSNPN and SVGIG (reference sequence). The CDR3 spells CASHAADYNSPLHF. In nucleotides, the CDR3 is TGTGCCTCCCACGCGGCAGATTATAATTCACCCCTCCACTTT.

The count of this clone is one. This chain connects TRBV5-1 to TRBJ2-7; possibly TRBD1 for D (6 bases). Trimming pared 4 bases from V and 2 bases from J, leaving 10 bases between. The CDR3 has 13 amino acids. The germline CDR1 and CDR2 sequences are SGHRS and YFSETQ. CDR3 sequence reads: CASSTDRAYEQYF. As DNA, the CDR3 is TGCGCCAGCAGCACGGACAGAGCCTACGAGCAGTACTTC.

This clone was recorded a few times. The chain has TRBV6-5 and TRBJ1-4; D gene unclear. V was clipped by 6 bases and J by 6 bases, with 5 bases between them. The CDR3 runs to 11 residues. The germline V gene encodes CDR1 MNHEY and CDR2 SVGAGI. The CDR3: CASSPDEKLFF. CDR3 bases: TGTGCCAGCAGCCCAGATGAAAAACTGTTTTTT.

This clone was detected once. The chain combines TRBV18 with TRBJ2-1, with TRBD1 identical over 12 bases. J lost 8 bases, V lost 2 bases, and 10 bases had no gene match. The length of the CDR3 is 17 residues. The germline V gene encodes CDR1 KGHSH and CDR2 LQKENI. The CDR3 is CASSPEVGTGGRDEQFF. Written as DNA, the CDR3 is TGTGCCAGCTCACCAGAGGTCGGGACAGGGGGCCGGGATGAGCAGTTCTTC.

The gene calls are TRBV7-4 and TRBJ2-5; 12 bases match TRBD2. Losses at the gene ends were 5 bases for V and 2 bases for J; bases not matched to a gene: 18. Looked up from germline, CDR1 is SGHVT and CDR2 is SQSDAQ. This CDR3 region has 20 residues. In DNA, the CDR3 is TGTGCCAGCAGCCCACGGGCCGGCCTAGCGGGAGGGCCGTGGCAAGAGACCCAGTACTTC. It specifies CASSPRAGLAGGPWQETQYF.

The chain is built from TRBV12-5 and TRBJ2-5; D not certain. The V and J ends lost 1 base and 1 base respectively, with 4 bases between them. The germline V gene encodes CDR1 LGHNT and CDR2 FRNRAP. CDR3 length equals 13 residues. CDR3 nucleotides: TGTGCTAGTGGTTTGGGTATCCAAGAGACCCAGTACTTC. It translates to CASGLGIQETQYF.

The V gene is TRBV9, the J gene TRBJ2-3, with 7 bases aligning to TRBD1. Germline CDR1 is SGDLS and CDR2 is YYNGEE. This CDR3 contains 15 residues. The trim removed 0 bases at V and 4 bases at J, leaving 5 bases unmatched. Here the CDR3 reads CASSVGGQGADTQYF. The CDR3 DNA reads TGTGCCAGCAGCGTAGGGGGCCAGGGGGCAGATACGCAGTATTTT.

The table lists this clone with a few counts. V and J are TRBV5-1 and TRBJ1-4; 7 bases are a match to TRBD1. Germline trimming cut 6 bases from V and 8 bases from J; bases unmatched to any gene: 7. The CDR3 has 13 amino acids. In germline, CDR1 is SGHRS, CDR2 YFSETQ. CDR3 sequence reads: CASNEGDSEKLFF. The CDR3 DNA sequence: TGCGCCAGCAACGAGGGGGACAGCGAAAAACTGTTTTTT.